Shown below are 29 T cell receptor beta chains from a single sample sequenced in a study of T cell responses to AZD1222 COVID-19 vaccine. Produced via immunoSEQ multiplex PCR; TCRdb's table is partial and in-frame only. The table shows approximately 140,000 clones, with approximately 78% occurring only once. This specimen was peripheral blood, taken on day 0 of MenACWY control vaccination. All receptors derive from an adult in good health.

This clone has just a few counts. The rearrangement joins TRBV7-8 to TRBJ1-1, with 7 nucleotides matching TRBD1. The CDR3 length is 19 residues. J lost 0 bases, V lost 1 base, and 14 bases had no gene match. CDR1 SGHVS and CDR2 FQNEAQ come from the germline V gene. The CDR3 here is CASSLVGVRGGVLNTEAFF. The CDR3 DNA follows: TGTGCCAGCAGCTTAGTAGGAGTCAGGGGGGGAGTTTTGAACACTGAAGCTTTCTTT.

The chain has TRBV5-1 and TRBJ1-2; 8 bases align to TRBD1. The CDR3 contains 13 residues. V shed 2 bases and J 8 bases; nucleotides not matched to a gene: 5. The germline gives CDR1 SGHRS, CDR2 YFSETQ. The CDR3: CASSFQGAEGYTF. The CDR3, as DNA: TGCGCCAGCAGCTTCCAGGGGGCAGAAGGCTACACCTTC.

The rearrangement links TRBV19 to TRBJ2-1; D is perhaps TRBD1 (6 bases). Germline V lookup: CDR1 LNHDA, CDR2 SQIVND (reference sequence). CDR3 length: 15 residues. V gave up 2 bases and J gave up 1 base, with 9 bases separating them. The CDR3 loop reads CASSISTGSYNEQFF. The CDR3 DNA reads TGTGCCAGTAGTATATCAACAGGGTCCTACAATGAGCAGTTCTTC. The whole variable domain, remainder taken from reference TRBV19 and TRBJ2-1, is DGGITQSPKYLFRKEGQNVTLSCEQNLNHDAMYWYRQDPGQGLRLIYYSQIVNDFQKGDIAEGYSVSREKKESFPLTVTSAQKNPTAFYLCASSISTGSYNEQFFGPGTRLTVL.

The rearrangement links TRBV10-1 to TRBJ2-2; 11 nucleotides agree with TRBD1. This CDR3 has 15 residues. Germline V CDR1 and CDR2: WNHNN, SYGVQD (reference sequence). Trimming took 5 bases from V and 6 from J; bases not matched to a gene: 5. The chain's CDR3 is CASSPGQGGAGELFF. The DNA for the CDR3 is TGCGCCAGCAGTCCGGGACAGGGGGGAGCCGGGGAGCTGTTTTTT.

This clone was observed a single time. The chain joins TRBV7-8 to TRBJ2-1; unclear D gene. Germline CDR1 SGHVS, CDR2 FQNEAQ. V was shortened by 7 bases and J by 8 bases, with 15 bases between the two germline ends. This CDR3 contains 13 residues. The CDR3 nucleotides read TGTGCCAGCAACCGAGCAAGGAACCATGAGCAGTTCTTC. Its protein is CASNRARNHEQFF.

V is TRBV20-1 and J is TRBJ2-5; TRBD2 might be the D (7 bases). The CDR3 runs to 11 residues. Trimming cost V 6 bases and J 8 bases, with 13 bases left between them. CDR1 is DFQATT and CDR2 is SNEGSKA in the germline V gene (reference sequence). This chain's CDR3 is CSARGGITQYF. CDR3 nucleotide sequence: TGCAGTGCAAGGGGGGGAATAACCCAGTACTTC.

CDR3 residues: CASSDRQGMNTEAFF. CDR3 nucleotides: TGTGCCAGCAGCGACAGACAGGGGATGAACACTGAAGCTTTCTTT. V usage is TRBV7-9 and J usage is TRBJ1-1; 8 nucleotides match TRBD1. Looked up from germline, CDR1 is SEHNR and CDR2 is FQNEAQ (reference sequence). J was trimmed by 0 bases and V by 5 bases; bases with no gene match: 5. The CDR3 is 15 residues long.

A few counts support this clone. The CDR3 here is CASSLAPGDPLMGEQFF. The CDR3 DNA follows: TGCGCCAGCAGCTTGGCCCCCGGGGATCCTTTAATGGGTGAGCAGTTCTTC. The V gene is TRBV5-1, the J gene TRBJ2-1, with D possibly TRBD2 on 5 matching bases. Germline V lookup: CDR1 SGHRS, CDR2 YFSETQ. V was clipped by 0 bases and J by 9 bases, with 22 bases between them. CDR3 length equals 17 residues.

V and J are TRBV19 and TRBJ1-4; 7 bases fit TRBD1. CDR3 length equals 13 residues. The V and J ends lost 7 bases and 6 bases, in that order; junction bases with no gene match: 5. In germline, CDR1 is LNHDA, CDR2 SQIVND (reference sequence). The CDR3 protein is CASKGTAYEKLFF. In DNA, the CDR3 is TGTGCCAGTAAGGGGACAGCCTATGAAAAACTGTTTTTT.

V usage is TRBV6-5 and J usage is TRBJ1-2; D ambiguous. Germline V gene lookup returns CDR1 MNHEY and CDR2 SVGAGI. This CDR3 has 14 residues. Trimming took off 3 bases at V and 8 bases at J, with 16 bases between the two ends. DNA for the CDR3: TGTGCCAGCAGTTATTCCCCCTCCGGGGAGGGCTACACCTTC. The encoded protein is CASSYSPSGEGYTF.

This clone turned up a few times. The rearrangement links TRBV7-6 to TRBJ2-7; 8 bases agree with TRBD2. Germline V gene data show CDR1 as SGHVS and CDR2 as FNYEAQ. The CDR3 totals 15 residues. V lost 2 bases and J lost 5; bases outside the gene matches: 8. This CDR3 reads CASSLRLAGFHEQYV. CDR3 in DNA: TGTGCCAGCAGCTTAAGGCTAGCGGGTTTCCACGAGCAGTACGTC.

V and J are TRBV10-1 and TRBJ1-2; TRBD1 matches at 8 bases. The CDR3 is 14 amino acids. The J segment lost 6 bases and the V segment lost 0 bases, leaving 3 bases of the junction unmatched. Germline V gene sequence: CDR1 WNHNN, CDR2 SYGVQD (reference sequence). Here the CDR3 DNA reads TGCGCCAGCAGTGAGTCGAGGACAGGGAATGGCTACACCTTC. It is translated as CASSESRTGNGYTF.

Only one count was recorded for this clone. V gene TRBV19 combines with J gene TRBJ1-2, with 7 bases fitting TRBD1. This CDR3 is built from 12 residues. CDR1 LNHDA and CDR2 SQIVND come from the germline V gene (reference sequence). After removal of 6 bases from V and 8 bases from J, the junction contained 6 bases not matched to a gene. The CDR3: CASSRQGLGYTF. The CDR3 bases are TGTGCCAGTAGCCGACAGGGACTCGGCTACACCTTC. Combining the CDR3 with reference TRBV19 and TRBJ1-2 gives the whole variable domain DGGITQSPKYLFRKEGQNVTLSCEQNLNHDAMYWYRQDPGQGLRLIYYSQIVNDFQKGDIAEGYSVSREKKESFPLTVTSAQKNPTAFYLCASSRQGLGYTFGSGTRLTVV.

V usage is TRBV15 and J usage is TRBJ1-4; no definite D call. The germline gives CDR1 LNHNV, CDR2 YYDKDF (reference sequence). This CDR3 contains 16 residues. Trimming removed 3 bases at V and 6 bases at J, with 17 bases between. CDR3: CATSSGSGSVYEKLFF. In DNA form, the CDR3 reads TGTGCCACCAGCAGCGGTTCCGGGTCAGTCTATGAAAAACTGTTTTTT.

This chain links TRBV27 with TRBJ1-4, with 8 bases lining up with TRBD1. The CDR3 has 14 residues. Trimming took 3 bases from V and 7 from J; bases not matched to a gene: 4. Germline CDR1 MNHEY, CDR2 SMNVEV (reference sequence). In DNA, the CDR3 is TGTGCCAGCAGTTTCCGACAGGGGCCTGAAAAACTGTTTTTT. It encodes CASSFRQGPEKLFF. The entire variable domain, with the rest obtained from reference TRBV27 and TRBJ1-4, is as follows: EAQVTQNPRYLITVTGKKLTVTCSQNMNHEYMSWYRQDPGLGLRQIYYSMNVEVTDKGDVPEGYKVSRKEKRNFPLILESPSPNQTSLYFCASSFRQGPEKLFFGSGTQLSVL.

The chain employs TRBV5-1 and TRBJ2-2; D not certain. The germline V gene has CDR1 SGHRS and CDR2 YFSETQ. Trimming removed 0 bases at V and 3 bases at J, with 12 bases between. The CDR3 runs 16 residues. CDR3 sequence: CASSLAPDPDTGELFF. The CDR3 DNA reads as TGCGCCAGCAGCTTGGCACCGGACCCAGACACCGGGGAGCTGTTTTTT.

The gene calls are TRBV3-1 (or the pseudogene TRBV3-2) and TRBJ1-1; 8 positions match TRBD1. The V gene end was trimmed by 3 bases and the J gene end by 4 bases; junction bases not matched to a gene: 19. This CDR3 contains 19 residues. Looked up from germline, CDR1 is LGHDT and CDR2 is YNNKEL (reference sequence). CDR3 in DNA: TGTGCCAGCAGCCATGGGGGTAAGCAGGGGGCTTGGGATGGCACTGAAGCTTTCTTT. It encodes CASSHGGKQGAWDGTEAFF.

CDR3 amino acids: CASSPQGDEQYF. DNA for the CDR3: TGTGCCAGCTCACCACAGGGGGACGAGCAGTACTTC. The chain links TRBV18 to TRBJ2-7; a weak D match, TRBD1 (6 bases). V shed 1 base and J shed 5 bases, with 6 bases lying between them. Germline V gives CDR1 KGHSH, CDR2 LQKENI. This CDR3 is built from 12 residues. The full variable domain, rest sourced from reference TRBV18 and TRBJ2-7, is NAGVMQNPRHLVRRRGQEARLRCSPMKGHSHVYWYRQLPEEGLKFMVYLQKENIIDESGMPKERFSAEFPKEGPSILRIQQVVRGDSAAYFCASSPQGDEQYFGPGTRLTVT.

The CDR3 sequence is CATSRGERGGRDTQYF. The DNA of the CDR3 is TGTGCCACCAGCAGAGGGGAGCGGGGGGGCCGAGATACGCAGTATTTT. The J gene is TRBJ2-3, the V gene TRBV15; the match to TRBD2 covers 10 bases. The germline V gene has CDR1 LNHNV and CDR2 YYDKDF (reference sequence). This CDR3 is built from 16 residues. Losses at the gene ends were 1 base for V and 5 bases for J; bases not matched to a gene: 6. Supplemented by reference TRBV15 and TRBJ2-3, the full variable domain reads DAMVIQNPRYQVTQFGKPVTLSCSQTLNHNVMYWYQQKSSQAPKLLFHYYDKDFNNEADTPDNFQSRRPNTSFCFLDIRSPGLGDTAMYLCATSRGERGGRDTQYFGPGTRLTVL.

This chain joins TRBV7-8 and TRBJ1-3; weak D call: TRBD1 (6 bases). The length of the CDR3 is 18 residues. Trimming cost V 2 bases and J 3 bases, with 20 bases left between them. Looked up from germline, CDR1 is SGHVS and CDR2 is FQNEAQ. Written as DNA, the CDR3 is TGTGCCAGCAGCTTAATGGGGACACCGCTTGACTTTGGAAACACCATATATTTT. Protein product: CASSLMGTPLDFGNTIYF. Combining the CDR3 with reference TRBV7-8 and TRBJ1-3 gives the whole variable domain GAGVSQSPRYKVAKRGQDVALRCDPISGHVSLFWYQQALGQGPEFLTYFQNEAQLDKSGLPSDRFFAERPEGSVSTLKIQRTQQEDSAVYLCASSLMGTPLDFGNTIYFGEGSWLTVV.

This clone was picked up a small number of times. The genes are TRBV19 and TRBJ1-3; no reliable D call. CDR3 size: 14 residues. V was clipped by 5 bases and J by 5 bases, with 13 bases between them. CDR1 is LNHDA and CDR2 is SQIVND in the germline V gene (reference sequence). CDR3 in amino acids: CASSPSGDRNTIYF. CDR3 DNA: TGTGCCAGTAGTCCCTCGGGTGATCGAAACACCATATATTTT.

The chain recombines TRBV5-1 with TRBJ2-3, with D hard to call. Germline-derived CDR1 and CDR2 are SGHRS and YFSETQ. This CDR3 comprises 14 residues. Trimming shortened V by 4 bases and J by 4 bases, and 13 bases separated the two germline ends. The CDR3 nucleotides are TGCGCCAGCAGCCCGATGAGACACCCAGATACGCAGTATTTT. Translation: CASSPMRHPDTQYF.

V usage is TRBV4-1 and J usage is TRBJ1-5; 9 bases fit TRBD1. Germline trimming cut 0 bases from V and 2 bases from J; bases unmatched to any gene: 2. The length of the CDR3 is 16 residues. CDR1 is MGHRA and CDR2 is YSYEKL in the germline V gene. The CDR3 bases are TGCGCCAGCAGCCAAGAACAGGGGGCCCGCAATCAGCCCCAGCATTTT. Translation gives CASSQEQGARNQPQHF.

This clone was counted a few times. The gene calls are TRBV3-1 (or the pseudogene TRBV3-2) and TRBJ1-5; tentative D call: TRBD1 (5 bases). The CDR3 extends over 14 amino acids. V lost 5 bases and J 6 bases, leaving 14 bases between the germline ends. CDR1 is LGHDT and CDR2 is YNNKEL in the germline V gene (reference sequence). The CDR3 loop reads CASSMRAGLQPQHF. The CDR3 DNA follows: TGTGCCAGCAGCATGAGGGCAGGGCTTCAGCCCCAGCATTTT.

This clone is labeled as medium-sized. The J gene is TRBJ1-4, the V gene TRBV19; no clear D. V lost 6 bases and J lost 8, with 16 bases in between. Looked up from germline, CDR1 is LNHDA and CDR2 is SQIVND (reference sequence). This CDR3 has 14 residues. The chain's CDR3 is CASSIALNREKLFF. The CDR3 coding sequence is TGTGCCAGTAGCATCGCTCTCAATAGGGAAAAACTGTTTTTT.

The V call is TRBV5-1, the J call TRBJ1-4; D is uncertain. Per germline, CDR1 SGHRS and CDR2 YFSETQ. Trimming stripped 2 bases from V and 3 bases from J, with 11 bases between. The CDR3 contains 15 residues. The CDR3 bases are TGCGCCAGCAGCTTAGAGCCGGGAGCTAATGAAAAACTGTTTTTT. Its translation: CASSLEPGANEKLFF.

This chain uses TRBV27 with TRBJ2-7, with 7 bases lining up with TRBD2. Germline V lookup: CDR1 MNHEY, CDR2 SMNVEV (reference sequence). With V trimmed by 3 bases and J by 7 bases, 15 bases remained unmatched. This CDR3 has 16 residues. CDR3 loop: CASSLPIHGPRGEQYF. CDR3 in DNA: TGTGCCAGCAGTTTGCCCATCCATGGGCCGCGGGGGGAGCAGTACTTC.

This chain links TRBV6-5 with TRBJ1-3; D remains unclear. Germline V gives CDR1 MNHEY, CDR2 SVGAGI. The CDR3 covers 15 residues. Trimming pared 3 bases from V and 1 base from J, leaving 10 bases between. Here the CDR3 reads CASSYTWGSGNTIYF. Here the CDR3 DNA reads TGTGCCAGCAGTTATACTTGGGGATCTGGAAACACCATATATTTT.

This clone was observed a few times. V usage is TRBV18 and J usage is TRBJ1-2; 10 nucleotides align to TRBD1. The CDR3 runs to 16 residues. CDR1 and CDR2 (germline): KGHSH, LQKENI. Unmatched junction bases numbered 5, after V lost 1 base and J lost 3 bases. CDR3 sequence reads: CASSPLPGQGYYGYTF. CDR3 DNA: TGTGCCAGCTCACCACTCCCGGGACAGGGGTACTATGGCTACACCTTC.